This T cell receptor beta chain was recovered during a study of Ad26.COV2.S vaccination and SARS-CoV-2 variants. Data came from immunoSEQ multiplex PCR; TCRdb stores just in-frame clones and leaves some out. Of over 110,000 clones in the sample, approximately 90% were seen once. About this clone: Its specificity is not known.

Broader study findings: Quantification of TCR breadth and depth may have yielded underestimates of total T cell responses. Vaccinated and placebo-treated recipients had similar non-spike TCR breadth. Placebo recipients showed lower spike-specific TCR breadth than vaccinees. Reportedly, spike-specific CD8+ and CD4+ T cell responses achieved substantial breadth once vaccination had taken place.

The sequence was collected from a human donor who had recovered from COVID-19. The material was peripheral blood, obtained after recovery from COVID-19.

This CDR3 reads CASSPAGVAEQFF. CDR3 DNA sequence: TGTGCCAGCTCACCAGCAGGGGTCGCTGAGCAGTTCTTC. The chain combines TRBV18 with TRBJ2-1, with a possible D match to TRBD1 (6 bases). Germline V CDR1 and CDR2: KGHSH, LQKENI. V was trimmed by 2 bases and J by 9 bases, leaving 11 bases between them. The CDR3 covers 13 residues.